This T cell receptor (beta chain) was identified in a study of T-cell reconstitution after alpha-beta-depleted transplantation in children. This CDR3 has 15 residues. The V and J ends lost 10 bases and 6 bases, in that order; junction bases with no gene match: 10. CDR1 is ENHRY and CDR2 is SYGVKD in the germline V gene. Preparation of the TCRbeta library involved a method that used unique molecular identifiers. TCRdb analysed the PCR reads with MiXCR anew, one entry per CDR3 protein. The repertoire holds 500,000 to 750,000 distinct CDR3 sequences, with roughly 27% as singletons. A few counts support this clonotype. What it binds is not known. Findings and caveats of the study: At the one-year point after transplant, T-cell counts and TCRbeta diversity were found to come mostly from T cells that had been newly produced. Approximately two months post-transplant, alpha-beta T cells reportedly originated from several hundred expanded graft clones.

This sample comprised PBMCs, obtained before TCRalphabeta/CD19-depleted stem cell transplant. This clonotype was sampled from a boy younger than two with Wiskott-Aldrich syndrome, due to receive a stem cell transplant. This chain uses TRBV10-3 with TRBJ1-6; 9 bases line up with TRBD1. In DNA form, the CDR3 reads TGTGCCAGCCAGCGGGGGACAGGGAGTAATTCACCCCTCCACTTT. Residues: CASQRGTGSNSPLHF.